A single sample gave rise to the 9 T cell receptor beta chains below, sequenced in a study of radiation and T cells in renal cell carcinoma. Noted time point: baseline pretreatment blood. Treatment denoted: 15 Gy SBRT to primary tumor, nephrectomy 4 weeks later. Assay used: immunoSEQ multiplex PCR; TCRdb lists only in-frame clones, some missing. The repertoire holds roughly 150,000 clones, with around 89% as singletons. The sequenced sample was blood, obtained from a patient whose treatment included radiotherapy and nephrectomy. These receptors were collected from a woman in her 70s with renal cell carcinoma.

The chain carries TRBV9 and TRBJ1-3; D is unresolved. CDR1 and CDR2 from the germline V gene are SGDLS and YYNGEE. The CDR3 is 14 amino acids. V was clipped by 4 bases and J by 0 bases, with 8 bases between them. CDR3 sequence reads: CASSPRPSGNTIYF. In nucleotides, the CDR3 is TGTGCCAGCAGCCCCCGACCCTCTGGAAACACCATATATTTT.

The chain is built from TRBV7-2 and TRBJ2-7; TRBD2 aligns across 11 bases. V was clipped by 0 bases and J by 2 bases; unmatched bases: 3. The CDR3 length is 16 residues. Germline assignment: CDR1 SGHTA and CDR2 FQGNSA. DNA for the CDR3: TGTGCCAGCAGCTTAGCCGGGACTAGCGGTACCTACGAGCAGTACTTC. This gives the protein CASSLAGTSGTYEQYF.

The chain links TRBV28 to TRBJ1-5; D call uncertain. The CDR3 has 12 residues. Trimming shortened V by 2 bases and J by 4 bases, and 3 bases separated the two germline ends. Germline lookup yields CDR1 MDHEN and CDR2 SYDVKM. The CDR3 sequence is CASSLPNQPQHF. CDR3 nucleotide sequence: TGTGCCAGCAGTTTACCGAATCAGCCCCAGCATTTT.

CDR3: CASSPWTQGPHEQFF. The CDR3 nucleotides are TGTGCCAGCAGCCCCTGGACACAGGGTCCCCATGAGCAGTTCTTC. The genes are TRBV21-1 and TRBJ2-1; TRBD1 reflects the table's D call only, with no check against the DNA. TRBV21-1 is labeled a pseudogene. CDR3 length: 15 residues.

In this sample, this clone turned up once. The chain is built from TRBV7-2 and TRBJ1-2, with 11 bases matching TRBD1. J was trimmed by 7 bases and V by 5 bases; bases with no gene match: 6. This CDR3 region has 14 residues. Germline CDR1 SGHTA, CDR2 FQGNSA. CDR3 in amino acids: CASSTGQGATGYTF. The CDR3 DNA sequence: TGTGCCAGCAGCACCGGACAGGGGGCGACTGGCTACACCTTC.

The V and J genes are TRBV5-1 and TRBJ2-2, with unresolved D. This CDR3 region has 14 residues. CDR1 and CDR2 from the germline V gene are SGHRS and YFSETQ. The V end lost 4 bases, the J end lost 6 bases, and 13 bases lay between the germline ends. The CDR3 DNA is TGCGCCAGCAGCCTGGAAGGGTGGGCCGGGGAGCTGTTTTTT. This codes for CASSLEGWAGELFF.

This clone occurred once. This chain uses TRBV6-5 with TRBJ1-3, with a tentative D call TRBD1 (6 bases). V dropped 6 bases and J dropped 0 bases, with 12 bases sitting between them. Germline V gives CDR1 MNHEY, CDR2 SVGAGI. CDR3 length: 15 amino acids. The CDR3 spells CASSYGQSSGNTIYF. CDR3 sequence (DNA): TGTGCCAGCAGCTACGGACAGAGCTCTGGAAACACCATATATTTT.

This chain links TRBV7-2 with TRBJ2-1; 9 positions agree with TRBD2. Per the germline V gene, CDR1 is SGHTA and CDR2 is FQGNSA. The CDR3 extends over 12 amino acids. The V gene end was trimmed by 5 bases and the J gene end by 10 bases; junction bases not matched to a gene: 3. CDR3 in amino acids: CASSPLAGEQFF. For the CDR3, the DNA is TGTGCCAGCAGCCCCCTAGCGGGGGAGCAGTTCTTC.

The chain employs TRBV19 and TRBJ1-3; a weak D match, TRBD1 (5 bases). V was clipped by 7 bases and J by 0 bases, with 19 bases between them. This CDR3 spans 17 amino acids. From germline, CDR1 is LNHDA and CDR2 SQIVND (reference sequence). CDR3: CASTIRGRPSSGNTIYF. In DNA, the CDR3 is TGTGCCAGTACTATCCGGGGGAGGCCGAGCTCTGGAAACACCATATATTTT. Looking up the rest from reference TRBV19 and TRBJ1-3 gives the full variable domain: DGGITQSPKYLFRKEGQNVTLSCEQNLNHDAMYWYRQDPGQGLRLIYYSQIVNDFQKGDIAEGYSVSREKKESFPLTVTSAQKNPTAFYLCASTIRGRPSSGNTIYFGEGSWLTVV.